This T cell receptor beta chain was profiled in a study of shared clonotypes between healthy human individuals. The authors divided CD4+ cells into CD45RA+ naive and CD45RA-negative memory subsets. Sequencing used immunoSEQ multiplex PCR; TCRdb keeps in-frame clones, though not all of them. The sample records hundreds of thousands of clones, about 96% being singletons. Germline V gene data show CDR1 as MGHRA and CDR2 as YSYEKL. The CDR3 contains 16 residues. With V trimmed by 0 bases and J by 7 bases, 4 bases remained unmatched. Sequencing used naive CD4+ T cells sorted from blood. The subset: CD45RA+ positively selected. The chain combines TRBV4-1 with TRBJ2-1, with 12 positions matching TRBD2. The TCR comes from a woman aged 30 to 39 in good health. CDR3 in amino acids: CASSQELAGGLNEQFF. As DNA, the CDR3 is TGCGCCAGCAGCCAAGAACTAGCGGGAGGTCTGAATGAGCAGTTCTTC.